This TCR beta chain originates from a study of blood T cell repertoires in COVID-19 (TCRdb year 2020). Turning to the overall study: The collaborator samples originated in the United States, Italy and Spain and spanned the acute and convalescent phases of COVID-19. The material from the prospective study consisted of cDNA or gDNA derived from T cells, B-cell-depleted T cells, or PBMCs. HLA class I and class II types, where available, came from metadata supplied by the sample provider rather than from assay-based typing. Subjects who had been exposed to COVID-19, were actively infected with it, or had recovered from it provided the deeply sampled blood TCRbeta repertoires that made up the dataset. The samples were drawn from two sources: the first 160 participants of the ongoing ImmuneRACE study, and 1,000 to 1,500 subjects contributed by 6 global collaborators. The sample metadata nearly always contained a de-identified subject ID, COVID-19 status, age in years and sex. The repertoires were released in a freely available public database meant as a resource for research on the immune response to SARS-CoV-2. Overall results and qualifications from the work: How much clinical and demographic metadata was included differed by source and by participant, and the metadata was provided uncurated.

TCRbeta CDR3 regions were amplified from genomic DNA by means of the immunoSEQ Assay, a bias-controlled multiplex PCR. In the source study's methods: The number of nucleated cells in each sample was estimated from the amplification of reference gene primers within the assay. To quantify the absolute abundance of each unique TCRbeta CDR3 rearrangement, sequence reads were collapsed and filtered. For each sample, productive Simpson clonality was calculated by taking the square root of Simpson's diversity index across productive rearrangements. Held by TCRdb, this immuneACCESS table contains in-frame sequences only and omits some clones. Under half of the omission traces to an unresolved V gene where checked; the cause of the rest is unknown. Clone size and V and J calls were adopted from that table, with D and trimming inferred from the DNA. For this sample the table gives 150,000 to 200,000 clones, of which around 86% were detected only once. The ten largest clonotypes hold about 7.1% of the sample.

One collaborating source in Seattle enrolled patients while the patients were actively infected and followed the patients over time throughout the course of disease. The collaborating institutions used their own protocols to collect whole blood in K2EDTA tubes. For TCRbeta analysis, collaborator samples were shipped as frozen whole blood, as isolated PBMCs, or as DNA extracted from either sample type. V gives up 2 bases and J gives up 3 bases, and the segment between their germline ends measures 17 bases. The germline V gene (reference sequence) provides CDR1 MNHEY and CDR2 SMNVEV. Its CDR3 holds 16 amino acids, cysteine through phenylalanine. Of the read, only the CDR3 DNA is kept; its 48 bases are in frame from base 1. A note on this clone: Its antigen remains unidentified. No quality values exist for individual bases; no much larger clone is one base distant.

Sample: peripheral blood. The rearranged chain carries TRBV27 and TRBJ2-7; TRBD2 is a possible D gene, resting on 5 matching bases. This receptor was taken from a woman in her 70s with COVID-19, enrolled during active disease. The DNA is as follows: TGTGCCAGCAGTTTAACGGACTCATCTCACGACTACGAGCAGTACTTC. This translates into CASSLTDSSHDYEQYF.